This TCR beta chain appears in the sequencing data of a study of CD8 T cells in Susac syndrome. General study results and limits: As acknowledged by the study, its TCR sequencing and HLA analysis included a relatively small number of individuals.

This CDR3 has 14 amino acids. The V gene lost 7 bases and the J gene lost 7 bases, with 17 bases spanning the gap. Germline V gives CDR1 LNHDA, CDR2 SQIVND (reference sequence). With random hexamers, about 0.45 to 1 ug RNA was reverse transcribed. Amplification of TCR beta CDR3 used immunoSEQ multiplex PCR across 54 Vbeta and 13 Jbeta. TCRdb processed the immunoSEQ multiplex PCR reads anew with MiXCR; each CDR3 protein has one entry. The sample contains about 300,000 distinct CDR3 sequences, 70% to 90% of which appear only once. For this clonotype: Its specificity is not known.

This rearrangement joins TRBV19 to TRBJ1-5; TRBD1 might be the D (5 bases). The sequence was collected from a human donor with multiple sclerosis. The specimen sequenced was CD8+ T cells from PBMCs. The CDR3 region has the DNA TGTGCCAGTATCCCGCGGGACCCTAGGCAGCCCCAGCATTTT. The encoded protein is CASIPRDPRQPQHF.